Reported below is one T cell receptor (beta chain). CDR3 length: 14 residues. The germline V gene has CDR1 SGHNT and CDR2 YYREEE (reference sequence). With V trimmed by 4 bases and J by 9 bases, 12 bases remained unmatched. These data originate in a study of blood T cell repertoires in COVID-19. As for the study in general: Sites in the United States, Italy and Spain provided acute and convalescent COVID-19 samples. The analysed material was cDNA or gDNA that came from T cells, B-cell-depleted T cells, or PBMCs.

Original methodology: From reference gene primer amplification, estimates of nucleated cell counts were derived. Assay used: immunoSEQ multiplex PCR; TCRdb lists only in-frame clones, some missing. That table is the source of V, J and clone size, and D and trimming were worked out from the DNA. The table includes approximately 140,000 clones, around 89% detected once. The TCR sequence derives from a man aged 50 to 59 with active or convalescent COVID-19. The chain couples TRBV5-4 to TRBJ2-5, with TRBD1 matching over 7 bases. Source material: peripheral blood. DNA of the CDR3: TGTGCCAGCAGCCCGGGACAGATACAAGGTGCCCAGTACTTC. It translates to CASSPGQIQGAQYF. Looking up the rest from reference TRBV5-4 and TRBJ2-5 gives the full variable domain: ETGVTQSPTHLIKTRGQQVTLRCSSQSGHNTVSWYQQALGQGPQFIFQYYREEENGRGNFPPRFSGLQFPNYSSELNVNALELDDSALYLCASSPGQIQGAQYFGPGTRLLVL.